The 16 T cell receptor beta chains in this list originate from one sample, sequenced in a study of Ad26.COV2.S vaccination and SARS-CoV-2 variants. Generated by immunoSEQ multiplex PCR, the TCRdb table keeps only in-frame clones and is missing some. The table shows around 320,000 clones, with around 87% occurring only once. Indicated treatment: about 20 received Ad26.COV2.S at low or high dose, single or two shots; a few received placebo; per-sample allocation not given. Day 63 after the first injection of vaccine or placebo was the sampling time. This specimen was peripheral blood, taken in a trial of Ad26.COV2.S vaccine versus placebo. These receptor sequences come from a person aged 18 to 59 who received the Ad26.COV2.S COVID-19 vaccine or a placebo.

The chain carries TRBV14 and TRBJ2-1; D unresolved. This CDR3 contains 14 residues. With 3 bases removed from V and 1 base from J, the gap between germline ends came to 7 bases. Germline V gene data show CDR1 as SGHDN and CDR2 as FVKESK. The DNA of the CDR3 is TGTGCCAGCAGCCAGCCGATGTCCTACAATGAGCAGTTCTTC. This gives the protein CASSQPMSYNEQFF.

V usage is TRBV13 and J usage is TRBJ2-7, with D unclear. V shed 6 bases and J shed 1 base, with 13 bases lying between them. Germline-derived CDR1 and CDR2 are PRHDT and FYEKMQ (reference sequence). The CDR3 sequence is 14 residues long. Written as DNA, the CDR3 is TGTGCCAGCAGGGAAATGGTATCTTCCTACGAGCAGTACTTC. Translating it yields CASREMVSSYEQYF. Filled out from reference TRBV13 and TRBJ2-7, the complete variable domain reads AAGVIQSPRHLIKEKRETATLKCYPIPRHDTVYWYQQGPGQDPQFLISFYEKMQSDKGSIPDRFSAQQFSDYHSELNMSSLELGDSALYFCASREMVSSYEQYFGPGTRLTVT.

This clone has only one observation. The CDR3 bases are TGTGCCAGCAGTGAATCTCCTCGCACCGGGGAGCTGTTTTTT. It encodes CASSESPRTGELFF. The rearrangement uses TRBV6-1 and TRBJ2-2; D ambiguous. Germline CDR1 is MNHNS and CDR2 is SASEGT. Trimming removed 2 bases at V and 4 bases at J, with 8 bases between. The CDR3 totals 14 residues.

This clone was counted once. The V call is TRBV29-1, the J call TRBJ1-2; D not resolved. V was clipped by 3 bases and J by 6 bases, with 5 bases between them. This CDR3 spans 10 amino acids. Per germline, CDR1 SQVTM and CDR2 ANQGSEA. The DNA of the CDR3 is TGCAGCGTTGACGAAGATGGCTACACCTTC. As protein: CSVDEDGYTF.

The chain joins TRBV5-5 to TRBJ1-1; the match to TRBD1 covers 9 bases. V dropped 3 bases and J dropped 1; count of bases not matched to a gene: 4. The CDR3 has 15 residues. Germline CDR1 reads SGHKS; CDR2 reads YYEKEE (reference sequence). The CDR3 DNA follows: TGTGCCAGCAGCTGGCCGGGACAGGGGAACACTGAAGCTTTCTTT. This gives the protein CASSWPGQGNTEAFF.

This clone was observed once. The rearrangement joins TRBV30 to TRBJ1-5; no reliable D call. CDR1 GTSNPN and CDR2 SVGIG come from the germline V gene (reference sequence). The CDR3 is 15 amino acids. The V end lost 2 bases, the J end lost 3 bases, and 14 bases lay between the germline ends. The CDR3 reads CAWSLLAGDNQPQHF. CDR3 DNA: TGTGCCTGGAGTTTATTGGCGGGAGACAATCAGCCCCAGCATTTT.

This chain links TRBV7-3 with TRBJ2-6, with D perhaps given as TRBD1 or TRBD2 (5 bases each). The germline gives CDR1 SGHTA, CDR2 FQGTGA. The CDR3 is made up of 19 amino acids. Between the trimmed V and J ends, which lost 5 bases and 0 bases, there was a span of 20 bases. CDR3 in DNA: TGTGCCAGCAGCCGAACACGGGACCCAAAAAGCTCTGGGGCCAACGTCCTGACTTTC. As protein: CASSRTRDPKSSGANVLTF.

The CDR3 loop is CASSLQGVGLGYTF. CDR3 sequence (DNA): TGTGCCAGCAGCCTCCAGGGAGTCGGACTCGGCTACACCTTC. The chain carries TRBV2 and TRBJ1-2; D is perhaps TRBD1 (5 bases). The CDR3 is made up of 14 amino acids. CDR1 and CDR2 (germline): SNHLY, FYNNEI. V lost 6 bases, J lost 8 bases, and 19 bases lay in between.

This clone was observed once. The chain employs TRBV5-4 and TRBJ1-1; no clear D. CDR1 SGHNT and CDR2 YYREEE come from the germline V gene (reference sequence). V shed 7 bases and J shed 0 bases, with 13 bases lying between them. CDR3 length equals 14 residues. In nucleotides, the CDR3 is TGTGCCAGCTCCTTTAGGGCCATGAACACTGAAGCTTTCTTT. Its protein product is CASSFRAMNTEAFF.

This chain joins TRBV29-1 and TRBJ2-7; D may match TRBD1 or TRBD2 (5 bases each). CDR1 is SQVTM, CDR2 ANQGSEA, per germline. V lost 6 bases to trimming and J lost 2 bases, with 23 bases between them. The CDR3 extends over 16 amino acids. The CDR3 sequence: CSVKLSDRGTPYEQYF. CDR3 coding DNA: TGCAGCGTGAAACTCTCAGATCGGGGCACGCCCTACGAGCAGTACTTC.

This clone was observed a handful of times. The chain couples TRBV5-4 to TRBJ1-3; D gene unclear. CDR3 length: 11 residues. Trimming stripped 4 bases from V and 2 bases from J, with 1 base between. CDR1 and CDR2 (germline): SGHNT, YYREEE (reference sequence). CDR3 amino acids: CASSPGNTIYF. CDR3 DNA sequence: TGTGCCAGCAGCCCTGGAAACACCATATATTTT.

This chain connects TRBV13 to TRBJ2-7; D tentatively reads TRBD1 or TRBD2 (5 bases each). Trimming shortened V by 3 bases and J by 0 bases, and 12 bases separated the two germline ends. Germline-derived CDR1 and CDR2 are PRHDT and FYEKMQ (reference sequence). The CDR3 is 15 residues long. The CDR3 spells CASSFLSGSSYEQYF. CDR3 in DNA: TGTGCCAGCAGCTTCCTCTCAGGGAGCTCCTACGAGCAGTACTTC. The full variable domain, in which reference TRBV13 and TRBJ2-7 provide the parts outside the CDR3, is AAGVIQSPRHLIKEKRETATLKCYPIPRHDTVYWYQQGPGQDPQFLISFYEKMQSDKGSIPDRFSAQQFSDYHSELNMSSLELGDSALYFCASSFLSGSSYEQYFGPGTRLTVT.

The chain couples TRBV4-2 to TRBJ1-2; 9 bases line up with TRBD1. The CDR3 loop spans 15 amino acids. Germline loops: CDR1 LGHNA, CDR2 YNFKEQ. V was clipped by 2 bases and J by 7 bases; unmatched bases: 8. In DNA form, the CDR3 reads TGTGCCAGCAGCCAACTCCGGGACAGGGTTTTTGGCTACACCTTC. This encodes CASSQLRDRVFGYTF.

This clone showed up just once. The V call is TRBV29-1, the J call TRBJ2-3; the D gene could be TRBD1 or TRBD2 (6 bases each). Trimming removed 6 bases from V and 0 bases from J, with 13 bases in between. The V gene's germline CDR1 is SQVTM and CDR2 ANQGSEA. CDR3 length: 14 residues. CDR3 DNA: TGCAGCGTCGCGGGACACCCGAGCACAGATACGCAGTATTTT. Its protein product is CSVAGHPSTDTQYF.

The rearrangement links TRBV4-2 to TRBJ2-1, with a weak D call TRBD2 (6 bases). The germline V and J ends were trimmed by 4 bases and 6 bases, with 13 bases remaining between them. Germline loops: CDR1 LGHNA, CDR2 YNFKEQ. This CDR3 has 14 residues. In nucleotides, the CDR3 is TGTGCCAGCAGCCCGTCTTTGGGGGGCAATGAGCAGTTCTTC. Residues: CASSPSLGGNEQFF.

The J gene is TRBJ1-2, the V gene TRBV5-6; D is unclear. CDR1 SGHDT and CDR2 YYEEEE come from the germline V gene. Trimming took off 1 base at V and 8 bases at J, with 6 bases between the two ends. The CDR3 is 11 amino acids. In DNA, the CDR3 is TGTGCCAGCAGCTTGAATCTGGGCTACACCTTC. Protein product: CASSLNLGYTF.